This entry describes one T cell receptor beta chain. This sample was taken from a study of blood T cell repertoires in COVID-19. The CDR3 is made up of 18 amino acids. The germline gives CDR1 LGHNA, CDR2 YNFKEQ. V lost 5 bases, J lost 3 bases, and 10 bases stayed unmatched. Some clones are missing from TCRdb's copy, which holds only in-frame ones; the method was immunoSEQ multiplex PCR. The sample comprises 350,000 to 450,000 clones, 75% to 90% of which are singletons, and 7.1% rests with the top ten. V is TRBV4-2 and J is TRBJ2-3, with 14 bases aligning to TRBD2. This clonotype was sampled from a woman in her sixties with COVID-19, enrolled during active disease. The sequenced sample consisted of peripheral blood. CDR3 nucleotide sequence: TGTGCCAGCAGCGACCGACTAGCGGGGGGGCGTGAGACAGATACGCAGTATTTT. Translating it yields CASSDRLAGGRETDTQYF.